This section outlines one T cell receptor (beta chain) sequence together with its context. Its antigen is not known. The data derive from a study of beta chain features in type 1 diabetes. Overall study results and limits: The study found that naive, central memory and Treg TCRB repertoires appeared more similar in patients than in healthy donors. Researchers report that Type 1 diabetes patients had moderately but significantly shorter TCRB CDR3s across all four CD4+ subsets.

The germline V gene has CDR1 SGDLS and CDR2 YYNGEE. Trimming removed 4 bases from V and 6 bases from J; junction bases left unmatched: 7. The CDR3 consists of 15 residues. Since all of the isolated RNA was reverse transcribed, expressed TCRB transcripts were what got sequenced. Here immunoSEQ multiplex PCR was the method, and the copy in TCRdb shows in-frame clones only, minus some. Of about 300,000 clones listed, roughly 14% were seen once; the top ten hold roughly 0.016%. The TCR sequence derives from a woman younger than 30 with type 1 diabetes. The chain combines TRBV9 with TRBJ2-1, with TRBD2 identical over 10 bases. Source material: naive CD4+ T cells from blood. The CDR3 DNA reads TGTGCCAGCAGCTTAAAGCGGGAGGGCCTCAATGAGCAGTTCTTC. Protein sequence: CASSLKREGLNEQFF.